This TCR beta chain is from a study of early T cells in non-severe SARS-CoV-2 infection. For the study at large: Chains from this unsorted whole-blood bulk RNA could not be paired.

Study-level findings and limits: A preference for anti-spike CD8 responses marked VDJdb matching, which missed private and CD4 specificities.

Attached unique molecular identifiers marked individual cDNA molecules. TCRdb processed the 5' RACE reads anew with MiXCR; each CDR3 protein has one entry. Among tens of thousands of distinct CDR3 sequences, about 5.3% were seen once, and the ten largest hold roughly 26%. In regard to this clonotype: Its matching antigen is unknown.

J was trimmed by 4 bases and V by 6 bases; bases with no gene match: 8. The CDR3 is made up of 13 amino acids. The germline V gene encodes CDR1 GTSNPN and CDR2 SVGIG (reference sequence). The sample was whole blood. This TCR came from an adult who was a healthcare worker with PCR-confirmed SARS-CoV-2 infection or an uninfected control (not recorded which). The V call is TRBV30, the J call TRBJ1-1, with 7 bases identical to TRBD1. The DNA of the CDR3 is TGTGCCTGCAACAGGGGCCCGGGCACTGAAGCTTTCTTT. Amino acids: CACNRGPGTEAFF.